What follows is one TCR beta chain and its context. Antigen: not known. CDR1 is LNHDA, CDR2 SQIVND, per germline (reference sequence). The CDR3 covers 16 residues. V lost 4 bases to trimming and J lost 0 bases; unmatched junction nucleotides: 8. This entry belongs to a study of response to subunit inactivated influenza vaccine. Study conclusions and caveats: After each seasonal influenza vaccination, few new T cells are recruited, the authors suggested.

From the RT-PCR reads, TCRdb called clonotypes with MiXCR, one entry per CDR3 protein. The sample consists of 650,000 to 800,000 distinct CDR3 sequences, roughly 14% of them appearing once. Sample: PBMCs from blood, taken 14 to 15 days before vaccination. This receptor was identified in a man aged 45-65 years who received an inactivated influenza vaccine. The rearrangement uses TRBV19 and TRBJ2-7; 8 positions agree with TRBD1. The CDR3: CASSTRGQGSSYEQYF. The DNA of the CDR3 is TGTGCCAGTAGTACCAGAGGACAGGGATCCTCCTACGAGCAGTACTTC.